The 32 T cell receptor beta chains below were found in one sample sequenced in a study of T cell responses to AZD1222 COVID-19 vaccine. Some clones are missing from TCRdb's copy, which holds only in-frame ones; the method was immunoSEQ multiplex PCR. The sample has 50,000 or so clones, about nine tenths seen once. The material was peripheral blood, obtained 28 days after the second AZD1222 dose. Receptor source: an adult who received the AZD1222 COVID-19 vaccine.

DNA for the CDR3: TGTGCCAGCAGTGTTGCGGTAAGCTCCTACAATGAGCAGTTCTTC. Protein sequence: CASSVAVSSYNEQFF. The chain uses TRBV6-4 and TRBJ2-1; the D is unclear. The CDR3 is 15 amino acids. V lost 4 bases and J 0 bases, leaving 10 bases between the germline ends. CDR1 is MRHNA and CDR2 is SNTAGT in the germline V gene.

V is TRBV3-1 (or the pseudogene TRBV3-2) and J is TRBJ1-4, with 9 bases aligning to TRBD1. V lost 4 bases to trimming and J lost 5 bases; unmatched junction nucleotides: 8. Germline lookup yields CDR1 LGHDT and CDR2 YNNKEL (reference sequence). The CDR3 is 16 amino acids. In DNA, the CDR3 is TGTGCCAGCAGCCGCACATCCGGGACAGGGAATGAAAAACTGTTTTTT. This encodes CASSRTSGTGNEKLFF.

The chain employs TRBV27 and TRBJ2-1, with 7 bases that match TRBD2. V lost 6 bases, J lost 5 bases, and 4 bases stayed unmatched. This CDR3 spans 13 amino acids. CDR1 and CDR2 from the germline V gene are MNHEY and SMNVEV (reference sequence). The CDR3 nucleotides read TGTGCCAGCAGGGGGGGACTACACAATGAGCAGTTCTTC. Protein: CASRGGLHNEQFF.

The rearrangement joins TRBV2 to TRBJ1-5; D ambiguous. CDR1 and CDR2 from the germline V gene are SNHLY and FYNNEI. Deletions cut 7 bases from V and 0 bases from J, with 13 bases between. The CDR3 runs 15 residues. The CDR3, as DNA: TGTGCCAGCATAGAGAATAGGTTTAGCAATCAGCCCCAGCATTTT. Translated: CASIENRFSNQPQHF.

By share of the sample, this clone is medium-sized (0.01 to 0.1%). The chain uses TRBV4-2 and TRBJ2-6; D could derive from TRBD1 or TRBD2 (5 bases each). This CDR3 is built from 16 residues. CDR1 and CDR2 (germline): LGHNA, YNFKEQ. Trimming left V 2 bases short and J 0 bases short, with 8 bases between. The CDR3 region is CASSQTRGSGANVLTF. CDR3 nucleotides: TGTGCCAGCAGCCAAACGAGGGGCTCTGGGGCCAACGTCCTGACTTTC.

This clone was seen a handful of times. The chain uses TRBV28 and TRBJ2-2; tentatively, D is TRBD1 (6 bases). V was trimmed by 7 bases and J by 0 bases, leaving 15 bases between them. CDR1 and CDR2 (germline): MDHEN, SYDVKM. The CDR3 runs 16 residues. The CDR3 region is CASIDSGHTNTGELFF. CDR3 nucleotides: TGTGCCAGCATTGACTCGGGACACACGAACACCGGGGAGCTGTTTTTT.

The CDR3 is CASTPRGNTEAFF. The DNA for the CDR3 is TGTGCCAGCACTCCGAGGGGGAACACTGAAGCTTTCTTT. The chain carries TRBV5-8 and TRBJ1-1; the D gene is possibly TRBD1 (5 bases). This CDR3 has 13 amino acids. Germline V gene sequence: CDR1 SGHTS, CDR2 YDEGEE. V was clipped by 6 bases and J by 1 base, with 10 bases between them.

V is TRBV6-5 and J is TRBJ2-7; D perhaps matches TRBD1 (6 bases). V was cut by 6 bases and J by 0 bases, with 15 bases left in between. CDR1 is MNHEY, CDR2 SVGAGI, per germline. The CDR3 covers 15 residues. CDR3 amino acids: CASSRSNRDSYEQYF. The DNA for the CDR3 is TGTGCCAGCAGCCGCTCAAACAGGGACTCCTACGAGCAGTACTTC.

The CDR3 loop is CASSAGLAGFEQFF. The CDR3 DNA reads as TGTGCCAGCAGTGCAGGACTAGCGGGTTTTGAGCAGTTCTTC. The genes are TRBV2 and TRBJ2-1, with 11 nucleotides matching TRBD2. This CDR3 region has 14 residues. Germline values: CDR1 SNHLY, CDR2 FYNNEI. The V gene end was trimmed by 4 bases and the J gene end by 9 bases; junction bases not matched to a gene: 5.

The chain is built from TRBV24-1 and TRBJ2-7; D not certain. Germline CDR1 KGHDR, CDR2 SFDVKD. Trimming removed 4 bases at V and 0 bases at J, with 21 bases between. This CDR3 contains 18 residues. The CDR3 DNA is TGTGCCACCAGTGACCCTCCACCCGGTGGCGGTTACTCCTACGAGCAGTACTTC. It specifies CATSDPPPGGGYSYEQYF.

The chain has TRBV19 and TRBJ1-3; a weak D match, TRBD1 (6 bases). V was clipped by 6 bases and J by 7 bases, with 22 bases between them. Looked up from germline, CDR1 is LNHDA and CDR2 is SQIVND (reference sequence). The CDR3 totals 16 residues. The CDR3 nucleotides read TGTGCCAGTAGCCCTTACGGCAGGGGAGTTTGGAACACCATATATTTT. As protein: CASSPYGRGVWNTIYF.

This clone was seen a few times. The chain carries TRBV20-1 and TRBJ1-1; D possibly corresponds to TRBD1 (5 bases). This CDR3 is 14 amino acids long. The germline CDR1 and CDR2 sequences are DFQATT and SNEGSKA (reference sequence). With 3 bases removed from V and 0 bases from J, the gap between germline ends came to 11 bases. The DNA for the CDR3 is TGCAGTGCTAGTAGTGGAGGGGTGAACACTGAAGCTTTCTTT. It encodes CSASSGGVNTEAFF.

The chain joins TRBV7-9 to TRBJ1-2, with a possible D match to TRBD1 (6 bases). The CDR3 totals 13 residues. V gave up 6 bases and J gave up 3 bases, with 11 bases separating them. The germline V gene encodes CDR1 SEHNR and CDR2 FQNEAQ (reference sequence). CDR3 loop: CASRRAGDYGYTF. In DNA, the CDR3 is TGTGCCAGCAGGAGGGCAGGGGACTATGGCTACACCTTC. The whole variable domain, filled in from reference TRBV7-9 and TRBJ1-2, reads DTGVSQNPRHKITKRGQNVTFRCDPISEHNRLYWYRQTLGQGPEFLTYFQNEAQLEKSRLLSDRFSAERPKGSFSTLEIQRTEQGDSAMYLCASRRAGDYGYTFGSGTRLTVV.

In nucleotides, the CDR3 is TGTGCCAGCAGTTATTCAACACCCCCCTACGAGCAGTACTTC. Encoded protein: CASSYSTPPYEQYF. The chain joins TRBV6-9 to TRBJ2-7; D gene unclear. Germline V gene data show CDR1 as MNHGY and CDR2 as SVAAGI. The CDR3 sequence is 14 residues long. The germline V and J ends were trimmed by 0 bases and 2 bases, with 8 bases remaining between them.

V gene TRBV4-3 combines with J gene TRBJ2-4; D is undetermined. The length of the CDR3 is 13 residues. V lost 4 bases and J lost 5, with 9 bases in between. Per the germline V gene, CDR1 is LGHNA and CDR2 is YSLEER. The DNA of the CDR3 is TGCGCCAGCAGCCTCAGTAGGCAAAACATTCAGTACTTC. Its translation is CASSLSRQNIQYF.

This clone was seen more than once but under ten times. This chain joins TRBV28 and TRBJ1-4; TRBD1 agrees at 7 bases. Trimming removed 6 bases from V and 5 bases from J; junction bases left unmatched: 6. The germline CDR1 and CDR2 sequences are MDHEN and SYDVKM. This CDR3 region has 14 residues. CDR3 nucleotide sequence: TGTGCCAGCAGCCGGACAGGAGACAATGAAAAACTGTTTTTT. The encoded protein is CASSRTGDNEKLFF.

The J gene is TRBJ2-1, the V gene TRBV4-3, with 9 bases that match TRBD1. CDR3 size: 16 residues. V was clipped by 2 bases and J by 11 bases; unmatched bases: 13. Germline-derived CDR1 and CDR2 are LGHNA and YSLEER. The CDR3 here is CASSQFTGGVGDKQFF. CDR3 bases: TGCGCCAGCAGCCAATTTACAGGGGGCGTCGGGGACAAGCAGTTCTTC.

The CDR3 DNA is TGTGCCAGCAGCGTAGCGGTTGTGGGGACAGGGGGCACCGGGGAGCTGTTTTTT. Residues: CASSVAVVGTGGTGELFF. This chain uses TRBV9 with TRBJ2-2; 11 nucleotides agree with TRBD1. In germline, CDR1 is SGDLS, CDR2 YYNGEE. The CDR3 extends over 18 amino acids. Losses at the gene ends were 0 bases for V and 4 bases for J; bases not matched to a gene: 8.

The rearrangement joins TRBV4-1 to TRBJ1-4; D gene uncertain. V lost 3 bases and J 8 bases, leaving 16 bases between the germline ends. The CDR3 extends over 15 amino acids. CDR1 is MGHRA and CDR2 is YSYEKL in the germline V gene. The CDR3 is CASSQFPKADEKLFF. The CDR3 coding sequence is TGCGCCAGCAGCCAGTTTCCCAAGGCAGACGAAAAACTGTTTTTT.

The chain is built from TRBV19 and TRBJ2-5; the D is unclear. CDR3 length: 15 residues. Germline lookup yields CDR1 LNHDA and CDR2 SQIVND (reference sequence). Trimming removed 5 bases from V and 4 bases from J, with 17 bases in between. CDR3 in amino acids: CASSGRANIGETQYF. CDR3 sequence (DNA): TGTGCCAGTAGTGGTCGAGCTAATATCGGAGAGACCCAGTACTTC. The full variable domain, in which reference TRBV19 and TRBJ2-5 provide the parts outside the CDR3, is DGGITQSPKYLFRKEGQNVTLSCEQNLNHDAMYWYRQDPGQGLRLIYYSQIVNDFQKGDIAEGYSVSREKKESFPLTVTSAQKNPTAFYLCASSGRANIGETQYFGPGTRLLVL.

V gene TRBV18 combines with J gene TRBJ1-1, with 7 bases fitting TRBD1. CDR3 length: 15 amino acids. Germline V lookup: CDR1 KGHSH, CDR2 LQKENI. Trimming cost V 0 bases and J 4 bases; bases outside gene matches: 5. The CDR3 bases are TGTGCCAGCTCACCACCGGGACAGCAGAGCACTGAAGCTTTCTTT. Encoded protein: CASSPPGQQSTEAFF. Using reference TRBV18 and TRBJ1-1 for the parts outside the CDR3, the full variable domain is NAGVMQNPRHLVRRRGQEARLRCSPMKGHSHVYWYRQLPEEGLKFMVYLQKENIIDESGMPKERFSAEFPKEGPSILRIQQVVRGDSAAYFCASSPPGQQSTEAFFGQGTRLTVV.

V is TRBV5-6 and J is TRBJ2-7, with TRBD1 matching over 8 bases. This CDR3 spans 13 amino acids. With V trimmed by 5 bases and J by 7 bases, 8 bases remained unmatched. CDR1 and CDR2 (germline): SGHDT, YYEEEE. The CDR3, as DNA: TGTGCCAGCAGACGGGGACAGGCCGGAGAGCAGTACTTC. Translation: CASRRGQAGEQYF.

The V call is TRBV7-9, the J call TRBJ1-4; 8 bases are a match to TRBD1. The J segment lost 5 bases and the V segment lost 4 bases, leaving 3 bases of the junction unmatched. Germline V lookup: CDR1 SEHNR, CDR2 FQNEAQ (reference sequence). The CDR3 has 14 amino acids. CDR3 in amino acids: CASSSDRVNEKLFF. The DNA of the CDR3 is TGTGCCAGCAGCTCGGACAGGGTAAATGAAAAACTGTTTTTT.

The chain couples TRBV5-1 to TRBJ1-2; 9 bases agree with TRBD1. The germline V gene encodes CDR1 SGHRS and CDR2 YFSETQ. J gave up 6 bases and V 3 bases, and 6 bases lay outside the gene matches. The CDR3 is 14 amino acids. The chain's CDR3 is CASSSRTGVDGYTF. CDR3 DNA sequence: TGCGCCAGCAGCTCTAGGACAGGGGTTGATGGCTACACCTTC.

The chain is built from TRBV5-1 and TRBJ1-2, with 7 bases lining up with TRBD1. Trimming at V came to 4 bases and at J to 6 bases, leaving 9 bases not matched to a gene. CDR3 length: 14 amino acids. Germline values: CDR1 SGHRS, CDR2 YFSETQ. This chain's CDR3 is CASSIGQDHNGYTF. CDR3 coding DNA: TGCGCCAGCAGCATCGGACAGGATCATAATGGCTACACCTTC.

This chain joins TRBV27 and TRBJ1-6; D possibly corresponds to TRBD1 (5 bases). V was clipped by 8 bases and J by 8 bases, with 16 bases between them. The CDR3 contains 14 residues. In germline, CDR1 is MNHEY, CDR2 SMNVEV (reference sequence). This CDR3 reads CASSPGTGYSPLHF. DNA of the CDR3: TGTGCCAGCTCCCCGGGCACAGGATATTCACCCCTCCACTTT.

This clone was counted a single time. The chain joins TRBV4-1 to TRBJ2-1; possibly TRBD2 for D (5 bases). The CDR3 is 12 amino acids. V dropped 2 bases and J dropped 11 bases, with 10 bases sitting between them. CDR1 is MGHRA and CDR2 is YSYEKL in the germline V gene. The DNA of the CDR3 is TGCGCCAGCAGCCAACTGGACTCGCAGCAGTTCTTC. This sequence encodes CASSQLDSQQFF.

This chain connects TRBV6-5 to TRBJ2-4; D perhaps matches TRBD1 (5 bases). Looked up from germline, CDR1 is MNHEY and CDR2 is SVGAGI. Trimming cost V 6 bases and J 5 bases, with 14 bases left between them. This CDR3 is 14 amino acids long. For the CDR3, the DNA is TGTGCCAGCAGCGCTGACAGATCCCAAAACATTCAGTACTTC. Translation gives CASSADRSQNIQYF.

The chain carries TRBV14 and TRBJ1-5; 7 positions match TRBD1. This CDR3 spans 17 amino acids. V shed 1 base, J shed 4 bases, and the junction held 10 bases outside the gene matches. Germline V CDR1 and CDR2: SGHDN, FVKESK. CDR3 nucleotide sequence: TGTGCCAGCAGCCAAGCAGCGCCCCGGGACAGAAATCAGCCCCAGCATTTT. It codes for CASSQAAPRDRNQPQHF.

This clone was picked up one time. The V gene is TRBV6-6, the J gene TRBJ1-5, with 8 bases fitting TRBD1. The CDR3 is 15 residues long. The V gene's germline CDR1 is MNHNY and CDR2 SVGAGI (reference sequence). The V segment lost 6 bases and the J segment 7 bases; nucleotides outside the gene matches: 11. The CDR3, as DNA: TGTGCCAGCAGCCCGGACAGGGAAGGGGGGCAGCCCCAGCATTTT. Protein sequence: CASSPDREGGQPQHF.

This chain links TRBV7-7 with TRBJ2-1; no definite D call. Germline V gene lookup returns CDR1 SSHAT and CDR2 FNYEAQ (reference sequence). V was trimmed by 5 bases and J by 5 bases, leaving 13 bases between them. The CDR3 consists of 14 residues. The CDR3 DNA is TGTGCCAGCAGCCGCGACGGGCCCAACAATGAGCAGTTCTTC. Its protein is CASSRDGPNNEQFF.

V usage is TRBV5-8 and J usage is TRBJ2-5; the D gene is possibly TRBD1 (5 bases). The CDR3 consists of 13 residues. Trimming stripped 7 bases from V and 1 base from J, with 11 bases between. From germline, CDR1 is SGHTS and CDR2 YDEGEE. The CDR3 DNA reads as TGTGCCAGCCTTAGGACATCCCAAGAGACCCAGTACTTC. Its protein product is CASLRTSQETQYF.